Listed below are T cell receptor beta chains from one sample, sequenced in a study of T-cell memory formation after mild COVID-19. TCRdb processed the 5' RACE reads anew with MiXCR; each CDR3 protein has one entry. The table lists 70,000 to 100,000 distinct CDR3 sequences, roughly 15% of them singletons. Material for sequencing was PBMCs or a T cell subset sorted from them (not recorded which). These receptors all come from a man between 18 and 29 years old who had mild COVID-19 (a few samples of this study predate the infection). Cell type and time point are not known. The CDR3 runs from the conserved cysteine through the conserved F or W. The order of the fields is V gene, J gene, CDR3 protein.

V gene: TRBV11-2; J gene: TRBJ1-1; CDR3 protein: CASSPLAGSTEAFF
V gene: TRBV4-1; J gene: TRBJ1-6; CDR3 protein: CASSQEESPYNSPLHF
V gene: TRBV4-3; J gene: TRBJ2-1; CDR3 protein: CASSKGLGDPNEQFF
V gene: TRBV12-3/TRBV12-4; J gene: TRBJ1-1; CDR3 protein: CASRTYTEAFF
V gene: TRBV4-1; J gene: TRBJ2-1; CDR3 protein: CASTRGGRNEQFF
V gene: TRBV7-9; J gene: TRBJ1-6; CDR3 protein: CASSPGGTVYSPLHF
V gene: TRBV4-1; J gene: TRBJ2-6; CDR3 protein: CASSLGHLSGANVLTF
V gene: TRBV6-2/TRBV6-3; J gene: TRBJ2-5; CDR3 protein: CASSTRQGENRETQYF
V gene: TRBV20-1; J gene: TRBJ2-7; CDR3 protein: CSARDREGLNEQYF
V gene: TRBV27; J gene: TRBJ2-3; CDR3 protein: CASSPVSIAGNTDTQYF
V gene: TRBV20-1; J gene: TRBJ2-1; CDR3 protein: CSAVGGYGEQFF
V gene: TRBV6-6; J gene: TRBJ2-2; CDR3 protein: CAGRDGNTGELFF
V gene: TRBV15; J gene: TRBJ1-1; CDR3 protein: CATQSTGNTEAFF
V gene: TRBV6-6; J gene: TRBJ2-3; CDR3 protein: CASSYRPTGASTDTQYF
V gene: TRBV7-3; J gene: TRBJ2-1; CDR3 protein: CASSLGGGSYNEQFF
V gene: TRBV29-1; J gene: TRBJ2-7; CDR3 protein: CSAGVGDSYEQYF
V gene: TRBV7-9; J gene: TRBJ2-1; CDR3 protein: CASSLAIGDRGQFF
V gene: TRBV5-1; J gene: TRBJ2-5; CDR3 protein: CASSWTAGSQETQYF
V gene: TRBV14; J gene: TRBJ2-2; CDR3 protein: CASGDRWSGELFF
V gene: TRBV6-5; J gene: TRBJ2-5; CDR3 protein: CASLYRIRVEETQYF
V gene: TRBV7-2; J gene: TRBJ2-5; CDR3 protein: CASSSLNRGGETQYF
V gene: TRBV7-9; J gene: TRBJ2-1; CDR3 protein: CASSLAVIQASSSYNEQFF
V gene: TRBV6-2/TRBV6-3; J gene: TRBJ2-1; CDR3 protein: CASSPWGAGSSYNEQFF
V gene: TRBV5-1; J gene: TRBJ2-1; CDR3 protein: CASRPPVSGGSSYNEQFF
V gene: TRBV7-6; J gene: TRBJ1-1; CDR3 protein: CASSLRTGTAEAFF
V gene: TRBV12-3/TRBV12-4; J gene: TRBJ2-7; CDR3 protein: CASSVNYEQYF
V gene: TRBV7-9; J gene: TRBJ2-5; CDR3 protein: CASSLRGQEETQYF
V gene: TRBV20-1; J gene: TRBJ1-6; CDR3 protein: CSATALAVNSPLHF
V gene: TRBV5-1; J gene: TRBJ1-1; CDR3 protein: CASSLVRQGNTEAFF
V gene: TRBV20-1; J gene: TRBJ2-7; CDR3 protein: CSAKQGFYEQYF
V gene: TRBV9; J gene: TRBJ2-5; CDR3 protein: CASSVDTLRQTQYF
V gene: TRBV4-2; J gene: TRBJ1-5; CDR3 protein: CASSVARGNQPQHF
V gene: TRBV6-5; J gene: TRBJ2-1; CDR3 protein: CASSKDLPPLNEQFF
V gene: TRBV7-2; J gene: TRBJ2-1; CDR3 protein: CASSPGDRRTYNEQFF
V gene: TRBV4-2; J gene: TRBJ1-1; CDR3 protein: CASSQDYSYTEAFF
V gene: TRBV29-1; J gene: TRBJ1-1; CDR3 protein: CSVVVGTGGAEAFF
V gene: TRBV12-3/TRBV12-4; J gene: TRBJ1-2; CDR3 protein: CASSTYSPQGKGYTF
V gene: TRBV27; J gene: TRBJ2-5; CDR3 protein: CASGWVGETQYF
V gene: TRBV6-5; J gene: TRBJ2-7; CDR3 protein: CASSYFDGAREQYF
V gene: TRBV4-2; J gene: TRBJ2-3; CDR3 protein: CASSQDRGTSTDTQYF
V gene: TRBV6-5; J gene: TRBJ1-5; CDR3 protein: CASSYSISGGDQPQHF
V gene: TRBV7-2; J gene: TRBJ2-1; CDR3 protein: CASSARDEAFNEQFF
V gene: TRBV7-8; J gene: TRBJ2-7; CDR3 protein: CASSLARRGDRYEQYF